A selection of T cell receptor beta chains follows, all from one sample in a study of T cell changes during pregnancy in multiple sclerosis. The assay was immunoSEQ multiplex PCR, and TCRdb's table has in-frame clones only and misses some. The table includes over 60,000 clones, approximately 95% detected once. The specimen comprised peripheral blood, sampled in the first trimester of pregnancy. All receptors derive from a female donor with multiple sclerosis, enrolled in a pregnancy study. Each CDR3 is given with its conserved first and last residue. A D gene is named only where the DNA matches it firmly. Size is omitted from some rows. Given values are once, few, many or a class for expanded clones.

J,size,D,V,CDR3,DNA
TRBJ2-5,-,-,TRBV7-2,CASSPRTAYQETQYF,TGTGCCAGCAGCCCCCGGACAGCGTACCAAGAGACCCAGTACTTC
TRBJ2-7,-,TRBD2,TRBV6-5,CASSYAAGGPYEQYF,TGTGCCAGCAGTTACGCGGCGGGAGGGCCGTACGAGCAGTACTTC
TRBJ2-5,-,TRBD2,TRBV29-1,CSAAAGGIQETQYF,TGCAGCGCAGCCGCGGGGGGGATCCAAGAGACCCAGTACTTC
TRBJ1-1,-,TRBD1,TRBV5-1,CASSSGQANTEAFF,TGCGCCAGCAGCTCCGGACAGGCGAACACTGAAGCTTTCTTT
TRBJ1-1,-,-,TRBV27,CASSLSGWSTEAFF,TGTGCCAGCAGTTTATCTGGGTGGAGCACTGAAGCTTTCTTT
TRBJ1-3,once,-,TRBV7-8,CASSPGGGSSGNTIYF,TGTGCCAGCAGCCCAGGCGGGGGCTCCTCTGGAAACACCATATATTTT
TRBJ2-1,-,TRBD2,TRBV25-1,CASSESPGASGGYNEQFF,TGTGCCAGCAGTGAATCCCCCGGGGCTAGCGGTGGGTACAATGAGCAGTTCTTC
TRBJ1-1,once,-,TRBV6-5,CASSYSKALRGTEAFF,TGTGCCAGCAGTTACTCGAAGGCACTAAGAGGCACTGAAGCTTTCTTT
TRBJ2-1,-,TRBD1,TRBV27,CASSLTGDNEQFF,TGTGCCAGCAGTTTGACAGGGGACAATGAGCAGTTCTTC
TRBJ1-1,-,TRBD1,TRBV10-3,CATTGAPNTEAFF,TGTGCCACAACAGGGGCCCCGAACACTGAAGCTTTCTTT
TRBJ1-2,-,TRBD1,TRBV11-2,CASSPLTGGYGYTF,TGTGCCAGCAGCCCGCTGACAGGGGGCTATGGCTACACCTTC
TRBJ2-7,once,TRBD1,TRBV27,CASSPQSGQGDYEQYF,TGTGCCAGCAGTCCTCAGTCCGGACAGGGGGACTACGAGCAGTACTTC
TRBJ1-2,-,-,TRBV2,CASSQTDSYGYTF,TGTGCCAGCAGTCAGACAGACTCCTATGGCTACACCTTC
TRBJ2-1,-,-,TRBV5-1,CASSFQGGDYRAYNEQFF,TGCGCCAGCAGCTTTCAGGGGGGAGACTACAGGGCCTACAATGAGCAGTTCTTC
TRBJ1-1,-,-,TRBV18,CASSLSRVTEAFF,TGTGCCAGCTCCCTGAGCAGGGTCACTGAAGCTTTCTTT
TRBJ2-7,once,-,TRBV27,CASSLPGFFYEQYF,TGTGCCAGCAGTTTACCGGGGTTCTTTTACGAGCAGTACTTC
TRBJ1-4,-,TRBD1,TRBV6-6,CATKGGTLSGEKLFF,TGTGCCACAAAAGGGGGCACGCTGTCGGGTGAAAAACTGTTTTTT
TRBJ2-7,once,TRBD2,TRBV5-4,CASRRAGTPYEQYF,TGTGCCAGCAGGAGAGCGGGGACTCCCTACGAGCAGTACTTC
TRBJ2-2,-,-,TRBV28,CASSPPAGLINTGELFF,TGTGCCAGCAGTCCCCCAGCGGGCCTTATTAACACCGGGGAGCTGTTTTTT
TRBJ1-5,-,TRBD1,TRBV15,CATSTGDSHRGQPQHF,TGTGCCACCAGCACAGGGGACAGCCATCGCGGTCAGCCCCAGCATTTT
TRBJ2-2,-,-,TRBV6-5,CASSALGGTGELFF,TGTGCCAGCAGTGCCTTGGGGGGTACCGGGGAGCTGTTTTTT
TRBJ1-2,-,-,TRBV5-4,CASSFPGYEGYTF,TGTGCCAGCAGCTTTCCAGGGTACGAGGGCTACACCTTC
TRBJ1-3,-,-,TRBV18,CASSPLHSSDGNTIYF,TGTGCCAGCTCACCACTGCACAGTTCGGATGGAAACACCATATATTTT
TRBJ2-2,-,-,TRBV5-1,CASSSTGNTGELFF,TGCGCCAGCAGCTCCACAGGGAACACCGGGGAGCTGTTTTTT
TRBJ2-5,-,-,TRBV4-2,CASSIREGEETQYF,TGTGCCAGCAGCATCCGGGAAGGAGAAGAGACCCAGTACTTC
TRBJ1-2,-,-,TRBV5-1,CASSLEGDGYTF,TGCGCCAGCAGCTTGGAAGGGGATGGCTACACCTTC
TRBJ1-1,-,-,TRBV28,CASGGTNTEAFF,TGTGCCAGCGGGGGCACGAACACTGAAGCTTTCTTT
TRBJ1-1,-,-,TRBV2,CASSEQGWETEAFF,TGTGCCAGCAGTGAACAAGGATGGGAGACTGAAGCTTTCTTT
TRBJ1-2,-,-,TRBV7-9,CASSLEGTTANYGYTF,TGTGCCAGCAGCTTAGAGGGGACAACAGCTAACTATGGCTACACCTTC
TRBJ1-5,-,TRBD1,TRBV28,CASRLRQGGTNQPQHF,TGTGCCAGCAGACTTCGACAGGGGGGGACCAATCAGCCCCAGCATTTT
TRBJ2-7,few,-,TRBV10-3,CASIADSSYEQYF,TGTGCCTCCATTGCGGACAGCTCCTACGAGCAGTACTTC
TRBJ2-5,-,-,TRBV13,CASSRVGGLSGETQYF,TGTGCCAGCAGCCGGGTCGGGGGACTTTCCGGGGAGACCCAGTACTTC
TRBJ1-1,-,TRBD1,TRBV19,CASTTSGGWSTEAFF,TGTGCCAGTACAACATCAGGGGGTTGGAGCACTGAAGCTTTCTTT
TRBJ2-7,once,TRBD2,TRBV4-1,CASSKLSGGAHEQYF,TGCGCCAGCAGCAAACTGAGCGGGGGGGCCCACGAGCAGTACTTC
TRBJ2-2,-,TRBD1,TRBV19,CASSLHPGQGSTGELFF,TGTGCCAGTAGTCTGCATCCGGGACAGGGGAGCACCGGGGAGCTGTTTTTT
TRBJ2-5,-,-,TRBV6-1,CASSLVRGQETQYF,TGTGCCAGCAGTCTTGTAAGGGGACAAGAGACCCAGTACTTC
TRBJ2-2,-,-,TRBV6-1,CASSGRTENTGELFF,TGTGCCAGCAGTGGCAGGACAGAGAACACCGGGGAGCTGTTTTTT
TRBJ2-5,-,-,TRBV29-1,CGVGVGGETQYF,TGCGGAGTCGGAGTAGGTGGTGAGACCCAGTACTTC
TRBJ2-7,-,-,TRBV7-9,CASSFELGQPSYEQYF,TGTGCCAGCAGCTTCGAGTTGGGGCAGCCAAGCTACGAGCAGTACTTC
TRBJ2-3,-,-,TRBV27,CASSLSGGGQTDTQYF,TGTGCCAGCAGTTTATCGGGAGGGGGGCAGACAGATACGCAGTATTTT
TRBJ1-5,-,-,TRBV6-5,CASSYSPGGNQPQHF,TGTGCCAGCAGTTACTCCCCGGGGGGCAATCAGCCCCAGCATTTT
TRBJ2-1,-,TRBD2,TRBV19,CASSTLIAGGTYNEQFF,TGTGCCAGTAGTACATTGATAGCGGGAGGGACTTACAATGAGCAGTTCTTC
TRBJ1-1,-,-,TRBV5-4,CASSFQTGSNTEAFF,TGTGCCAGCAGCTTTCAGACAGGATCGAACACTGAAGCTTTCTTT
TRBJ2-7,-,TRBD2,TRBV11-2,CASSLARGSREQYF,TGTGCCAGCAGCTTAGCGCGCGGGAGTCGCGAGCAGTACTTC
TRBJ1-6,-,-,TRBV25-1,CASREGRNSPLHF,TGTGCCAGCAGGGAGGGGAGAAATTCACCCCTCCACTTT
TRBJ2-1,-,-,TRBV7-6,CASSLAPGVPYNEQFF,TGTGCCAGCAGCTTAGCGCCAGGCGTGCCCTACAATGAGCAGTTCTTC
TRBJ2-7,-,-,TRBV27,CASSGSSYEQYF,TGTGCCAGCAGCGGGAGCTCCTACGAGCAGTACTTC
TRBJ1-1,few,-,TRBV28,CASNSWRDEAFF,TGTGCCAGCAACTCCTGGAGAGATGAAGCTTTCTTT
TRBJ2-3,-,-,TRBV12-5,CASGLVLGGIGTDTQYF,TGTGCTAGTGGTTTGGTCCTAGGGGGAATCGGGACAGATACGCAGTATTTT
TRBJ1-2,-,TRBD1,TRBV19,CASSSLRTGGTYGYTF,TGTGCCAGTAGTTCCCTACGGACAGGGGGAACTTATGGCTACACCTTC